This is a list of T cell receptor beta chains from one sample in a study of CD8 T cells in ankylosing spondylitis. TCRdb reanalysed the 5' RACE reads using MiXCR and keeps one entry per CDR3 protein. The top ten hold 3.5% of the sample, which has 450,000 to 550,000 distinct CDR3 sequences, 5.3% seen once. Sequenced material: blood, either unsorted or a sorted T cell fraction (not recorded which). The receptors derive from a male donor with ankylosing spondylitis. CDR3s include the opening cysteine and the closing phenylalanine or tryptophan. Each record gives: clone size, J gene, D gene, V gene, CDR3 protein, CDR3 DNA. D genes are given only for firm matches. Clone size is not always given. Where it is, it says once, few, many or a class for expanded clones.

clone size: many
J gene: TRBJ2-7
D gene: -
V gene: TRBV6-2/TRBV6-3
CDR3 protein: CASGRLSYEQYF
CDR3 DNA: TGTGCCAGCGGGAGGTTATCCTACGAGCAGTACTTC

clone size: -
J gene: TRBJ2-7
D gene: -
V gene: TRBV29-1
CDR3 protein: CSVWGTKAYEQYF
CDR3 DNA: TGCAGCGTTTGGGGCACTAAGGCCTACGAGCAGTACTTC

clone size: many
J gene: TRBJ2-1
D gene: -
V gene: TRBV2
CDR3 protein: CASLDSSSYNEQFF
CDR3 DNA: TGTGCCAGCTTAGACTCCAGCTCCTACAATGAGCAGTTCTTC

clone size: many
J gene: TRBJ2-7
D gene: TRBD2
V gene: TRBV5-6
CDR3 protein: CASSLPLAGGLEQYF
CDR3 DNA: TGTGCCAGCAGCCTACCCCTAGCGGGGGGCCTCGAGCAGTACTTC

clone size: many
J gene: TRBJ2-1
D gene: TRBD2
V gene: TRBV9
CDR3 protein: CASSVSGTYNEQFF
CDR3 DNA: TGTGCCAGCAGCGTAAGCGGGACCTACAATGAGCAGTTCTTC

clone size: -
J gene: TRBJ2-2
D gene: TRBD2
V gene: TRBV5-4
CDR3 protein: CASSPGLAVNTGELFF
CDR3 DNA: TGTGCCAGCAGCCCTGGACTAGCGGTTAACACCGGGGAGCTGTTTTTT

clone size: many
J gene: TRBJ1-4
D gene: -
V gene: TRBV4-3
CDR3 protein: CASSQGLDGREKLFF
CDR3 DNA: TGCGCCAGCAGCCAAGGGTTGGACGGACGAGAAAAACTGTTTTTT

clone size: many
J gene: TRBJ2-7
D gene: TRBD2
V gene: TRBV20-1
CDR3 protein: CSANRLLAGVYEQYF
CDR3 DNA: TGCAGTGCTAATCGTCTACTAGCGGGAGTGTACGAGCAGTACTTC

clone size: many
J gene: TRBJ2-2
D gene: TRBD2
V gene: TRBV7-2
CDR3 protein: CASSPLGGATGELFF
CDR3 DNA: TGTGCCAGCAGCCCCCTGGGAGGGGCCACCGGGGAGCTGTTTTTT

clone size: few
J gene: TRBJ2-7
D gene: TRBD1
V gene: TRBV4-3
CDR3 protein: CASSQTGTGAEQYF
CDR3 DNA: TGCGCCAGCAGCCAAACCGGGACAGGGGCGGAGCAGTACTTC

clone size: many
J gene: TRBJ1-1
D gene: TRBD1
V gene: TRBV5-6
CDR3 protein: CASSFRDRLLNTEAFF
CDR3 DNA: TGTGCCAGCAGCTTCCGGGACAGACTTTTGAACACTGAAGCTTTCTTT

clone size: -
J gene: TRBJ2-2
D gene: -
V gene: TRBV27
CDR3 protein: CASREGNTGELFF
CDR3 DNA: TGTGCCAGCAGAGAAGGAAACACCGGGGAGCTGTTTTTT

clone size: few
J gene: TRBJ2-2
D gene: -
V gene: TRBV6-2/TRBV6-3
CDR3 protein: CASWSGAANTGELFF
CDR3 DNA: TGTGCCAGCTGGTCGGGGGCGGCGAACACCGGGGAGCTGTTTTTT

clone size: many
J gene: TRBJ1-2
D gene: -
V gene: TRBV6-2/TRBV6-3
CDR3 protein: CASSYSWGADGYTF
CDR3 DNA: TGTGCCAGCAGTTACTCGTGGGGTGCCGATGGCTACACCTTC

clone size: few
J gene: TRBJ2-1
D gene: -
V gene: TRBV12-3/TRBV12-4
CDR3 protein: CASSGDLREQFF
CDR3 DNA: TGTGCCAGCAGTGGGGACTTAAGGGAGCAGTTCTTC

clone size: many
J gene: TRBJ1-5
D gene: TRBD1
V gene: TRBV11-2
CDR3 protein: CASSLRQGSNQPQHF
CDR3 DNA: TGTGCCAGCAGCTTAAGACAGGGCAGCAATCAGCCCCAGCATTTT

clone size: many
J gene: TRBJ1-1
D gene: -
V gene: TRBV5-4
CDR3 protein: CASSPRDKNTEAFF
CDR3 DNA: TGTGCCAGCAGCCCCCGGGACAAGAACACTGAAGCTTTCTTT

clone size: many
J gene: TRBJ1-2
D gene: -
V gene: TRBV6-1
CDR3 protein: CASSERHTGRNGYTF
CDR3 DNA: TGTGCCAGCAGTGAGAGACACACGGGGAGGAATGGCTACACCTTC

clone size: many
J gene: TRBJ2-3
D gene: TRBD2
V gene: TRBV2
CDR3 protein: CASRDWEGSTDTQYF
CDR3 DNA: TGTGCCAGCAGGGACTGGGAGGGTAGCACAGATACGCAGTATTTT

clone size: many
J gene: TRBJ2-1
D gene: -
V gene: TRBV20-1
CDR3 protein: CSALLGQYNEQFF
CDR3 DNA: TGCAGTGCGCTACTAGGGCAATACAATGAGCAGTTCTTC

clone size: many
J gene: TRBJ1-5
D gene: TRBD1
V gene: TRBV6-2/TRBV6-3
CDR3 protein: CASSKRTGNQPQHF
CDR3 DNA: TGTGCCAGCAGTAAAAGGACAGGTAATCAGCCCCAGCATTTT

clone size: many
J gene: TRBJ2-3
D gene: TRBD2
V gene: TRBV6-1
CDR3 protein: CASSEFWSGRATDTQYF
CDR3 DNA: TGTGCCAGCAGTGAGTTTTGGAGCGGGAGGGCCACAGATACGCAGTATTTT

clone size: many
J gene: TRBJ1-1
D gene: -
V gene: TRBV20-1
CDR3 protein: CSAQTGNTEAFF
CDR3 DNA: TGCAGTGCACAAACAGGGAACACTGAAGCTTTCTTT

clone size: many
J gene: TRBJ1-6
D gene: TRBD1
V gene: TRBV4-3
CDR3 protein: CASSQEGTGGTYNSPLHF
CDR3 DNA: TGCGCCAGCAGCCAAGAGGGGACAGGGGGGACCTATAATTCACCCCTCCACTTT

clone size: few
J gene: TRBJ1-1
D gene: -
V gene: TRBV11-2
CDR3 protein: CASSSGGYEAFF
CDR3 DNA: TGTGCCAGCAGCTCCGGGGGTTATGAAGCTTTCTTT

clone size: many
J gene: TRBJ2-3
D gene: TRBD2
V gene: TRBV11-2
CDR3 protein: CASSLDSYPGTSGSLNTQYF
CDR3 DNA: TGTGCCAGCAGCTTAGATTCCTACCCGGGGACTAGCGGGAGTCTAAATACGCAGTATTTT